Sequencing of this TCR beta chain was carried out in a study of cytomegalovirus exposure and HLA in healthy donors. The donors were in the approximately 110-subject validation cohort; that cohort was separate from the roughly 730-subject first cohort. The repertoire was sequenced with immunoSEQ multiplex PCR; TCRdb's copy has only in-frame clones and lacks some. This table has tens of thousands of clones, 90% to 96% appearing once. Turning to this clone: The antigen is unknown.

Overall study findings and caveats: Among TCR beta chains, those listed as cytomegalovirus-associated numbered about 150.

The CDR3 is made up of 16 amino acids. Trimming took 0 bases from V and 0 from J, leaving 12 bases between them. Germline loops: CDR1 SGHVS, CDR2 FQNEAQ. Sequencing used PBMCs. The V and J genes are TRBV7-8 and TRBJ2-7; D remains ambiguous. The sequence was obtained from a young woman in good health and CMV-seronegative. DNA for the CDR3: TGTGCCAGCAGCTTAGCCCCGCCAGGTAGCTCCTACGAGCAGTACTTC. This translates into CASSLAPPGSSYEQYF.